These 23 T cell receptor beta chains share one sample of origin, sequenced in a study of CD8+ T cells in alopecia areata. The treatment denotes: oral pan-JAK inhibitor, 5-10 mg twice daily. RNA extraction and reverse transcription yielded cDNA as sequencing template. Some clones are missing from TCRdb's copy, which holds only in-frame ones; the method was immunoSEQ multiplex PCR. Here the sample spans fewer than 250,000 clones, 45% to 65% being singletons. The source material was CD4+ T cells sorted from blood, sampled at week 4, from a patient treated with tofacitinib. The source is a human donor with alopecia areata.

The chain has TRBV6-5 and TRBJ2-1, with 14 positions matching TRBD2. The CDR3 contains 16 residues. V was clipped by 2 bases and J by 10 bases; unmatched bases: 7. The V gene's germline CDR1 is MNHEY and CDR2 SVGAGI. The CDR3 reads CASSYLGTSGSGEQFF. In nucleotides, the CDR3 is TGTGCCAGCAGTTACCTGGGGACTAGCGGGAGTGGGGAGCAGTTCTTC.

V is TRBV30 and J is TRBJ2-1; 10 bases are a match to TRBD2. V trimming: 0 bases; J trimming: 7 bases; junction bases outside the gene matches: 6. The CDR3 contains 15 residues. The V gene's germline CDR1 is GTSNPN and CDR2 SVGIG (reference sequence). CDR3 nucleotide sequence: TGTGCCTGGAGTGTGAGTAGCGGGGGGAGAAATGAGCAGTTCTTC. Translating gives CAWSVSSGGRNEQFF.

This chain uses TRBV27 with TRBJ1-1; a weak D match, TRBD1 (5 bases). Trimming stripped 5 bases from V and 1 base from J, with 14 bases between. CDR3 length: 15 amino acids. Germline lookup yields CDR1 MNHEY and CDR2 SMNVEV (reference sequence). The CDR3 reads CASSPAGKRNTEAFF. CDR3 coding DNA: TGTGCCAGCAGTCCAGCAGGGAAAAGGAACACTGAAGCTTTCTTT.

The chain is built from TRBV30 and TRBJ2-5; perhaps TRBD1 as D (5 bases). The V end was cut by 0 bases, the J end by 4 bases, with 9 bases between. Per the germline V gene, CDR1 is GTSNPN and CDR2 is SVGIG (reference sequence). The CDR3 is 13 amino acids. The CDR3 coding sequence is TGTGCCTGGAGTGTACAAGGGGCAGAGACCCAGTACTTC. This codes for CAWSVQGAETQYF.

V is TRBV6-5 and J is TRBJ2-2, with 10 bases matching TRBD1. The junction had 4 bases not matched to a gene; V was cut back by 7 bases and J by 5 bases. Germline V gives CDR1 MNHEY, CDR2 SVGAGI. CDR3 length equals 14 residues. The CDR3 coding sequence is TGTGCCAGCACCCGGACAGGGGGTACCGGGGAGCTGTTTTTT. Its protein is CASTRTGGTGELFF.

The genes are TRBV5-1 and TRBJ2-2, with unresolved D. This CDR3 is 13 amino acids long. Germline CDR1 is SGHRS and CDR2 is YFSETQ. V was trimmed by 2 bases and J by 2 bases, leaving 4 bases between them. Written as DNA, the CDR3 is TGCGCCAGCAGCTTTGATAACACCGGGGAGCTGTTTTTT. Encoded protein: CASSFDNTGELFF.

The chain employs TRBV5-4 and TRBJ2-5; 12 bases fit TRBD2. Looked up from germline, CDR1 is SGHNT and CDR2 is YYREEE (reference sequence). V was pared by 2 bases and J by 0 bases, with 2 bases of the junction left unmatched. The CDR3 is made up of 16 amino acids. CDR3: CASSFGLAGNQETQYF. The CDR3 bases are TGTGCCAGCAGCTTCGGACTAGCGGGAAACCAAGAGACCCAGTACTTC.

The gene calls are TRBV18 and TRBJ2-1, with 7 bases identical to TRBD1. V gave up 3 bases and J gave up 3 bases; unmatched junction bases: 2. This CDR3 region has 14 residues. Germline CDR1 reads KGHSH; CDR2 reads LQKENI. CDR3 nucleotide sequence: TGTGCCAGCTCACCGGGGGACAGCTACAATGAGCAGTTCTTC. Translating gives CASSPGDSYNEQFF.

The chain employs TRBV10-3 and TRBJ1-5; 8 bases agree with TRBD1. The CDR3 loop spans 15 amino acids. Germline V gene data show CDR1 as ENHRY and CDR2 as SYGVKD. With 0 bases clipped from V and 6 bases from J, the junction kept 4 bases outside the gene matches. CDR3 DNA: TGTGCCATCAGTGAGTCGACAGGGGTCGGTCAGCCCCAGCATTTT. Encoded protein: CAISESTGVGQPQHF.

CDR3 sequence (DNA): TGCAGCGTTGTCGCGGGGGCCGGCTATGGCTACACCTTC. This encodes CSVVAGAGYGYTF. The genes are TRBV29-1 and TRBJ1-2; maybe TRBD1 (6 bases). The CDR3 length is 13 residues. Germline V gene lookup returns CDR1 SQVTM and CDR2 ANQGSEA. V was shortened by 4 bases and J by 4 bases, with 13 bases between the two germline ends.

The CDR3 loop is CSQTGLVRETQYF. The CDR3 coding sequence is TGCAGCCAGACCGGGCTCGTGCGAGAGACCCAGTACTTC. This chain connects TRBV29-1 to TRBJ2-5; no clear D gene. Per the germline V gene, CDR1 is SQVTM and CDR2 is ANQGSEA. The V gene lost 8 bases and the J gene lost 4 bases, with 17 bases spanning the gap. The CDR3 runs 13 residues.

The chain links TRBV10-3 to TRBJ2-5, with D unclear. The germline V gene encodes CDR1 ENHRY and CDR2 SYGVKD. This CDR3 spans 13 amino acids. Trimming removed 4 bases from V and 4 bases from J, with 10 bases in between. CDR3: CAISAPPAETQYF. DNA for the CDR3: TGTGCCATCAGTGCCCCGCCGGCAGAGACCCAGTACTTC.

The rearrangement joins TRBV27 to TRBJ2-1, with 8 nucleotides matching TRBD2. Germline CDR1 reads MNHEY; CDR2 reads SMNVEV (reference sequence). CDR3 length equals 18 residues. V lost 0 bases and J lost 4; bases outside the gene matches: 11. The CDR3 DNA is TGTGCCAGCAGTTTATCGGGCGGGCGGGAGGCTGGGTACAATGAGCAGTTCTTC. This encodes CASSLSGGREAGYNEQFF.

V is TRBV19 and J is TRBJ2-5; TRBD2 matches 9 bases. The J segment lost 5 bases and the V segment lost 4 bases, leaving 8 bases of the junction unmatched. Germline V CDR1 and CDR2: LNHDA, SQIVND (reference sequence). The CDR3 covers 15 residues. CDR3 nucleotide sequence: TGTGCCAGTAGTACCAGCGGGAGGCGACTGGAGACCCAGTACTTC. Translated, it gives CASSTSGRRLETQYF.

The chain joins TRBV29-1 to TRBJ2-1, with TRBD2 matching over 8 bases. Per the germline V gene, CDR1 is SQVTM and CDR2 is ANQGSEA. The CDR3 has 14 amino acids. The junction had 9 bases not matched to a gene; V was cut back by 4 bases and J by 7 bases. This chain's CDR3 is CSVAGSGIGNEQFF. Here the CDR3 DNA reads TGCAGCGTTGCCGGTAGCGGGATCGGGAATGAGCAGTTCTTC.

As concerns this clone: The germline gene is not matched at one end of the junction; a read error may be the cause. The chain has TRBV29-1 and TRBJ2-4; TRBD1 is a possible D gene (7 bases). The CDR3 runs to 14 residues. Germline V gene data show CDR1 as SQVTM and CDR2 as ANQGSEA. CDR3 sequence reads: CSVEAPTGEDIQYF. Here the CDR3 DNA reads TGCAGCGTGGAAGCCCCCACAGGGGAGGACATTCAGTACTTC.

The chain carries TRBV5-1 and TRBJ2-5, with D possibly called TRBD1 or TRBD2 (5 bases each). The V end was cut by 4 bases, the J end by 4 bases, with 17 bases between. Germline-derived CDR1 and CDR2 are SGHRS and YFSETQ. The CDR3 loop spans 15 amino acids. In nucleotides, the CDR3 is TGCGCCAGCAGCAGGGGACCCGATGCGGGAGAGACCCAGTACTTC. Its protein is CASSRGPDAGETQYF.

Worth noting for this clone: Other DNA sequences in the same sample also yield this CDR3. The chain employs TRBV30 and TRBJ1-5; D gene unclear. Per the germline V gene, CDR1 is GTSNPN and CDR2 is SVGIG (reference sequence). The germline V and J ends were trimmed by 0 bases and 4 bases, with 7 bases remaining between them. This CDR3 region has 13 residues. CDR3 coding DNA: TGTGCCTGGAGTGTATCCGGAAATCAGCCCCAGCATTTT. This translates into CAWSVSGNQPQHF.

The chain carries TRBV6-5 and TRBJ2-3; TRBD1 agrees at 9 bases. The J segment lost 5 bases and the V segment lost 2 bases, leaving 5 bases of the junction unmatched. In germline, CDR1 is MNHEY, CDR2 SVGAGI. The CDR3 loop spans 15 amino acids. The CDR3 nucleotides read TGTGCCAGCAGTTACGGAGGGACAGGGAAAGATACGCAGTATTTT. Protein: CASSYGGTGKDTQYF.

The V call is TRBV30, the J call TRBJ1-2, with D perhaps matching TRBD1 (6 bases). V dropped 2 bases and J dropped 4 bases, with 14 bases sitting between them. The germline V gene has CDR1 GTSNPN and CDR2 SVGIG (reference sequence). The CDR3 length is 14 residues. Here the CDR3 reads CAWSKGQLAYGYTF. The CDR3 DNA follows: TGTGCCTGGAGTAAAGGACAGCTAGCCTATGGCTACACCTTC.

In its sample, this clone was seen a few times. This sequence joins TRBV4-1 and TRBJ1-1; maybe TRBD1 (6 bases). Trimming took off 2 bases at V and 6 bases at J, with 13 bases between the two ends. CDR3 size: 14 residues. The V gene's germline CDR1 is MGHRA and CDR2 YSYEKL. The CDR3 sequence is CASSQQGIIAEAFF. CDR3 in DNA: TGCGCCAGCAGCCAACAGGGGATAATAGCTGAAGCTTTCTTT.

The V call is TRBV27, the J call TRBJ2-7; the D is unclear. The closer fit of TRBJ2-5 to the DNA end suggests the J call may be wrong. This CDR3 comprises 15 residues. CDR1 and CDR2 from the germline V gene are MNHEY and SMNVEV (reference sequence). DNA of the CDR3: TGTGCCAGCAGCTCCGTTGGGCACGATTATGAGACCCAGTACTTC. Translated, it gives CASSSVGHDYETQYF.

The CDR3 nucleotides are TGTGCCAGTAGCACACAGGGGGCATGGTACAATGAGCAGTTCTTC. This encodes CASSTQGAWYNEQFF. The chain uses TRBV19 and TRBJ2-1, with 9 positions matching TRBD1. This CDR3 region has 15 residues. The germline CDR1 and CDR2 sequences are LNHDA and SQIVND (reference sequence). V was pared by 6 bases and J by 4 bases, with 7 bases of the junction left unmatched.